These T cell receptor beta chains were read from a single sample in a study of T cell responses to AZD1222 COVID-19 vaccine. TCRdb keeps only in-frame clones here, not all; method: immunoSEQ multiplex PCR. The data contain under 200,000 clones, 92% of them singletons. Sequences were derived from peripheral blood, sampled 28 days after the second AZD1222 dose. Receptors originate from an adult who received the AZD1222 COVID-19 vaccine. Each CDR3 is given with its conserved first and last residue. Each record gives: D gene, J gene, V gene, CDR3 protein. D genes are given only for firm matches.

TRBD2 | TRBJ2-3 | TRBV11-2 | CASSFGLAGTDTQYF
TRBD2 | TRBJ2-5 | TRBV5-1 | CASSLEGGGETQYF
TRBD1 | TRBJ2-5 | TRBV4-1 | CASSQAATGALQETQYF
. | TRBJ2-7 | TRBV23-1 | CASGTSGTDSYEQYF
TRBD1 | TRBJ1-6 | TRBV28 | CASLPRGNFNSPLHF
. | TRBJ2-7 | TRBV9 | CASSADALIYEQYF
TRBD2 | TRBJ2-2 | TRBV5-4 | CASTNLAGGANTGELFF
TRBD2 | TRBJ2-5 | TRBV11-3 | CASSLFRGREKETQYF
. | TRBJ1-5 | TRBV28 | CASSLGVSSNQPQHF
. | TRBJ1-5 | TRBV15 | CATSTQNQPQHF
. | TRBJ1-2 | TRBV27 | CASSSLGGNYGYTF
TRBD1 | TRBJ2-1 | TRBV30 | CAGTDIIYNEQFF
. | TRBJ2-6 | TRBV5-4 | CASSTGTVDSGANVLTF
. | TRBJ1-1 | TRBV10-1 | CASSSGTLNTEAFF
. | TRBJ2-1 | TRBV27 | CASRLYNEQFF
. | TRBJ1-6 | TRBV6-5 | CASSAGILGLEPLHF
TRBD2 | TRBJ2-1 | TRBV3-1/TRBV3-2 | CASSDTSGRVDEQFF
. | TRBJ1-1 | TRBV30 | CAWITGTYNMNTEAFF
. | TRBJ2-7 | TRBV19 | CASSDIGGPKSYEQYF
TRBD2 | TRBJ2-1 | TRBV28 | CASSLLRAGGEQFF
. | TRBJ2-1 | TRBV2 | CATGGTSSSYNEQFF
TRBD1 | TRBJ1-2 | TRBV5-6 | CASSWGTGTGVGYTF